These 30 T cell receptor beta chains originate from one sample sequenced in a study of shared clonotypes between healthy human individuals. Measured with immunoSEQ multiplex PCR; TCRdb has only the in-frame clones, and not every one. The sample holds around 2.3 million clones, approximately 94% seen once. The sample comprised naive CD4+ T cells sorted from blood. Specified subset: CD45RA+ positively selected. These receptors were obtained from a man aged 18 to 35 in good health.

V gene TRBV4-1 combines with J gene TRBJ2-5, with D maybe TRBD2 (6 bases). V was trimmed by 4 bases and J by 1 base, leaving 22 bases between them. The CDR3 extends over 18 amino acids. From germline, CDR1 is MGHRA and CDR2 YSYEKL. The CDR3 is CASSPRGVGELIQETQYF. As DNA, the CDR3 is TGCGCCAGCAGCCCCCGCGGGGTGGGGGAGCTCATCCAAGAGACCCAGTACTTC.

This clone was seen a single time. The chain joins TRBV6-6 to TRBJ1-6, with D unclear. Germline CDR1 MNHNY, CDR2 SVGAGI (reference sequence). CDR3 length: 15 residues. Trimming pared 2 bases from V and 5 bases from J, leaving 10 bases between. The CDR3, as DNA: TGTGCCAGCAGTTACGGAGGGCCTAATAATTCACCCCTCCACTTT. This sequence encodes CASSYGGPNNSPLHF.

The chain has TRBV11-2 and TRBJ2-2, with D perhaps TRBD1 (6 bases). This CDR3 is 13 amino acids long. Germline V gene lookup returns CDR1 SGHAT and CDR2 FQNNGV. The CDR3 loop reads CASGTSNTGELFF. For the CDR3, the DNA is TGTGCGTCCGGGACATCGAACACCGGGGAGCTGTTTTTT.

V usage is TRBV10-3 and J usage is TRBJ1-2; 10 bases are a match to TRBD1. Germline assignment: CDR1 ENHRY and CDR2 SYGVKD. CDR3 length equals 15 residues. The V segment lost 4 bases and the J segment 2 bases; nucleotides outside the gene matches: 4. CDR3 protein: CAISGGDRGNYGYTF. CDR3 nucleotide sequence: TGTGCCATCAGTGGCGGGGACAGGGGCAACTATGGCTACACCTTC.

Worth noting for this clone: The junction differs from germline at one of its ends, possibly a read error. The V and J genes are TRBV2 and TRBJ1-2; weak D call: TRBD1 (6 bases). The CDR3 is 13 amino acids. From germline, CDR1 is SNHLY and CDR2 FYNNEI. The CDR3 region has the DNA TGTGCCAGCAGGGAAGGGACATCAGGTGGCTACACCTTC. Translation gives CASREGTSGGYTF.

The V gene is TRBV5-1, the J gene TRBJ1-5, with D possibly being TRBD1 (6 bases). The CDR3 has 16 amino acids. Germline lookup yields CDR1 SGHRS and CDR2 YFSETQ. The germline V and J ends were trimmed by 0 bases and 3 bases, with 13 bases remaining between them. The CDR3 here is CASSLGPGQSNQPQHF. CDR3 bases: TGCGCCAGCAGCTTGGGCCCAGGACAGTCCAATCAGCCCCAGCATTTT.

The CDR3 DNA reads as TGTGCCAGCAGCTTCCGGGACAGAGGCACAGATACGCAGTATTTT. Its protein is CASSFRDRGTDTQYF. The chain has TRBV9 and TRBJ2-3; 7 bases match TRBD1. V gave up 4 bases and J gave up 1 base; unmatched junction bases: 6. CDR1 is SGDLS and CDR2 is YYNGEE in the germline V gene. The CDR3 runs 15 residues. The full variable domain, with the rest looked up from reference TRBV9 and TRBJ2-3, is DSGVTQTPKHLITATGQRVTLRCSPRSGDLSVYWYQQSLDQGLQFLIQYYNGEERAKGNILERFSAQQFPDLHSELNLSSLELGDSALYFCASSFRDRGTDTQYFGPGTRLTVL.

The chain employs TRBV4-3 and TRBJ1-1; D gene uncertain. V was cut by 2 bases and J by 11 bases, with 15 bases left in between. There are 13 residues in the CDR3. In germline, CDR1 is LGHNA, CDR2 YSLEER. CDR3 nucleotides: TGCGCCAGCAGCCAAAACGGAGGAGGAGGGGCTTTCTTT. It yields the protein CASSQNGGGGAFF.

This clone came up once. This sample includes further DNA sequences coding for the same CDR3. CDR3 coding DNA: TGTGCCAGCAGCTTAGTTACAGGCACAGATACGCAGTATTTT. Translation: CASSLVTGTDTQYF. The J gene is TRBJ2-3, the V gene TRBV7-9; the D is unclear. With 1 base removed from V and 1 base from J, the gap between germline ends came to 6 bases. Germline V gene lookup returns CDR1 SEHNR and CDR2 FQNEAQ (reference sequence). This CDR3 contains 14 residues.

This chain uses TRBV5-1 with TRBJ2-5; TRBD1 matches at 7 bases. The V gene's germline CDR1 is SGHRS and CDR2 YFSETQ. CDR3 size: 17 residues. The V and J ends lost 3 bases and 3 bases, in that order; junction bases with no gene match: 14. The CDR3 DNA reads as TGCGCCAGCAGCTACCGTTTTACTGACAGGGAAAAAGAGACCCAGTACTTC. This encodes CASSYRFTDREKETQYF.

On this clone: The same CDR3 is also encoded by other DNA sequences in this sample. CDR3 in amino acids: CASSEWGLSYEQYF. The CDR3 DNA is TGTGCCAGCAGTGAATGGGGGCTATCCTACGAGCAGTACTTC. The chain combines TRBV2 with TRBJ2-7, with D maybe TRBD1 (6 bases). V lost 2 bases, J lost 1 base, and 9 bases lay in between. The V gene's germline CDR1 is SNHLY and CDR2 FYNNEI. This CDR3 comprises 14 residues.

V is TRBV7-3 and J is TRBJ2-3; 8 nucleotides line up with TRBD2. V was clipped by 7 bases and J by 4 bases; unmatched bases: 7. Germline CDR1 and CDR2: SGHTA and FQGTGA. The length of the CDR3 is 14 residues. This CDR3 is CASNRGGPADTQYF. The CDR3 DNA follows: TGTGCCAGCAACCGGGGGGGCCCGGCAGATACGCAGTATTTT. The complete variable domain, with remaining parts taken from reference TRBV7-3 and TRBJ2-3, reads GAGVSQTPSNKVTEKGKYVELRCDPISGHTALYWYRQSLGQGPEFLIYFQGTGAADDSGLPNDRFFAVRPEGSVSTLKIQRTERGDSAVYLCASNRGGPADTQYFGPGTRLTVL.

The chain uses TRBV6-5 and TRBJ1-1, with 8 positions matching TRBD1. CDR3 size: 13 residues. Trimming at V came to 2 bases and at J to 9 bases, leaving 5 bases not matched to a gene. CDR1 MNHEY and CDR2 SVGAGI come from the germline V gene. The chain's CDR3 is CASSYTWTGKAFF. As DNA, the CDR3 is TGTGCCAGCAGTTACACATGGACAGGGAAAGCTTTCTTT.

This chain uses TRBV18 with TRBJ1-2; TRBD1 agrees at 7 bases. Germline V gene data show CDR1 as KGHSH and CDR2 as LQKENI. The CDR3 is made up of 15 amino acids. V was clipped by 1 base and J by 0 bases; unmatched bases: 2. The CDR3 loop is CASSPLQGSNYGYTF. The CDR3, as DNA: TGTGCCAGCTCACCACTACAGGGGTCTAACTATGGCTACACCTTC.

V usage is TRBV4-1 and J usage is TRBJ2-1; TRBD1 or TRBD2 may be the D gene (6 bases each). CDR3 size: 17 residues. CDR1 is MGHRA, CDR2 YSYEKL, per germline. V was trimmed by 3 bases and J by 2 bases, leaving 17 bases between them. CDR3 coding DNA: TGCGCCAGCAGCCAGGGGCTCGAAGGGGGGCCCTACAATGAGCAGTTCTTC. Protein product: CASSQGLEGGPYNEQFF.

Here the CDR3 reads CASSISGGDQPQHF. CDR3 coding DNA: TGTGCCAGTAGTATATCTGGAGGGGATCAGCCCCAGCATTTT. The genes are TRBV19 and TRBJ1-5; D may be TRBD1 (5 bases). Trimming left V 2 bases short and J 5 bases short, with 10 bases between. There are 14 residues in the CDR3. CDR1 LNHDA and CDR2 SQIVND come from the germline V gene (reference sequence).

The J gene is TRBJ1-2, the V gene TRBV10-3, with a weak D call TRBD1 (5 bases). The CDR3 is made up of 15 amino acids. Germline CDR1 is ENHRY and CDR2 is SYGVKD. Trimming took 3 bases from V and 4 from J, leaving 15 bases between them. This CDR3 is CAISEGARTFYGYTF. The CDR3 coding sequence is TGTGCCATCAGTGAAGGGGCGAGAACCTTCTATGGCTACACCTTC.

Only one count was recorded for this clone. The genes are TRBV7-2 and TRBJ2-7; D is uncertain. CDR1 is SGHTA and CDR2 is FQGNSA in the germline V gene. V lost 1 base and J lost 2, with 12 bases in between. This CDR3 is built from 15 residues. The DNA for the CDR3 is TGTGCCAGCAGCTTAGGACCGGGTTCTCCCTACGAGCAGTACTTC. This sequence encodes CASSLGPGSPYEQYF. The whole variable domain, remainder taken from reference TRBV7-2 and TRBJ2-7, is GAGVSQSPSNKVTEKGKDVELRCDPISGHTALYWYRQSLGQGLEFLIYFQGNSAPDKSGLPSDRFSAERTGGSVSTLTIQRTQQEDSAVYLCASSLGPGSPYEQYFGPGTRLTVT.

The rearrangement links TRBV11-2 to TRBJ2-5; 12 bases line up with TRBD2. Germline trimming cut 4 bases from V and 2 bases from J; bases unmatched to any gene: 11. The CDR3 is 18 amino acids. Germline CDR1 reads SGHAT; CDR2 reads FQNNGV. The CDR3, as DNA: TGTGCCAGCAGCTCAATCTGGGGGACTAGCGGGCTGCAAGAGACCCAGTACTTC. The encoded protein is CASSSIWGTSGLQETQYF.

J is TRBJ1-5 and V is TRBV10-3, with 10 bases that match TRBD1. V lost 1 base, J lost 5 bases, and 2 bases stayed unmatched. In germline, CDR1 is ENHRY, CDR2 SYGVKD. This CDR3 region has 15 residues. DNA for the CDR3: TGTGCCATCAGTGAGTTCGACAGGGGGCATCAGCCCCAGCATTTT. Protein: CAISEFDRGHQPQHF.

The chain couples TRBV5-8 to TRBJ1-2, with TRBD1 matching 8 bases. Trimming took 4 bases from V and 1 from J; bases not matched to a gene: 9. Looked up from germline, CDR1 is SGHTS and CDR2 is YDEGEE. The CDR3 has 16 residues. CDR3 protein: CASSRTDREFNYGYTF. For the CDR3, the DNA is TGTGCCAGCAGCCGCACGGACAGGGAGTTTAACTATGGCTACACCTTC.

The chain has TRBV6-5 and TRBJ2-5; D is possibly TRBD1 (5 bases). CDR3 length: 15 amino acids. Trimming stripped 6 bases from V and 7 bases from J, with 21 bases between. Germline assignment: CDR1 MNHEY and CDR2 SVGAGI. This CDR3 is CASSRFGAERLTQYF. The CDR3, as DNA: TGTGCCAGCAGCCGTTTTGGGGCTGAAAGGTTGACCCAGTACTTC.

The chain recombines TRBV5-6 with TRBJ2-1; D is uncertain. Trimming removed 1 base from V and 8 bases from J, with 10 bases in between. This CDR3 is built from 13 residues. The germline CDR1 and CDR2 sequences are SGHDT and YYEEEE. The CDR3 protein is CASSLKRADEQFF. In DNA, the CDR3 is TGTGCCAGCAGCTTGAAACGGGCAGATGAGCAGTTCTTC.

This chain connects TRBV4-2 to TRBJ1-4; tentative D call: TRBD1 (6 bases). This CDR3 is 15 amino acids long. Germline CDR1 reads LGHNA; CDR2 reads YNFKEQ. The germline V and J ends were trimmed by 0 bases and 8 bases, with 13 bases remaining between them. CDR3 nucleotide sequence: TGTGCCAGCAGCCAAGACCCCCGGGGGCCCGAAAAACTGTTTTTT. Translating it yields CASSQDPRGPEKLFF.

Comment on this clone: This specimen includes other DNA sequences encoding the same CDR3. The chain combines TRBV7-9 with TRBJ1-6; D is unclear. Germline CDR1 SEHNR, CDR2 FQNEAQ (reference sequence). Trimming left V 1 base short and J 9 bases short, with 4 bases between. CDR3 size: 12 residues. For the CDR3, the DNA is TGTGCCAGCAGCTTAGGTCGTTCACCCCTCCACTTT. As protein: CASSLGRSPLHF.

The CDR3 region has the DNA TGCGCCAGCAGCTTGGATGAGGGGAGTACCTATGGCTACACCTTC. This translates into CASSLDEGSTYGYTF. This chain joins TRBV5-1 and TRBJ1-2, with D perhaps TRBD1 (5 bases). The CDR3 has 15 amino acids. Looked up from germline, CDR1 is SGHRS and CDR2 is YFSETQ. Trimming removed 0 bases from V and 4 bases from J, with 13 bases in between.

Comments on this clone: At one boundary the junction diverges from the germline segment, which might be a read error. The chain uses TRBV15 and TRBJ2-2, with D perhaps matching TRBD1 (5 bases). The CDR3 runs to 16 residues. Germline CDR1 reads LNHNV; CDR2 reads YYDKDF (reference sequence). The CDR3 coding sequence is TGTGCCACCGGCAGAGGACAAGGGGTCCTGGCCGGGGAGCTGTTTTTT. Its translation: CATGRGQGVLAGELFF.

This clone has just one count. The V call is TRBV6-6, the J call TRBJ2-1; D is unclear. CDR1 is MNHNY, CDR2 SVGAGI, per germline (reference sequence). CDR3 length equals 12 residues. Between the trimmed V and J ends, which lost 7 bases and 5 bases, there was a span of 9 bases. Written as DNA, the CDR3 is TGTGCCAGCAAGGTTAGAAACAATGAGCAGTTCTTC. Its protein is CASKVRNNEQFF.

J is TRBJ2-5 and V is TRBV7-9; 8 bases align to TRBD2. Germline V gene lookup returns CDR1 SEHNR and CDR2 FQNEAQ (reference sequence). This CDR3 region has 15 residues. Trimming removed 1 base from V and 4 bases from J; junction bases left unmatched: 5. The CDR3 reads CASSLVRGGLETQYF. DNA for the CDR3: TGTGCCAGCAGCTTAGTTCGGGGGGGCCTAGAGACCCAGTACTTC.

The chain carries TRBV2 and TRBJ2-1, with 14 bases that match TRBD2. After removal of 3 bases from V and 6 bases from J, the junction contained 1 base not matched to a gene. In germline, CDR1 is SNHLY, CDR2 FYNNEI. CDR3 size: 15 residues. The CDR3 here is CASSDGLAGGNEQFF. The CDR3 nucleotides read TGTGCCAGCAGTGATGGACTAGCGGGAGGCAATGAGCAGTTCTTC.